The source of this TCR beta chain is a study of early T cells in non-severe SARS-CoV-2 infection (dated by TCRdb to the early 2020s). For context, the study as a whole: Bulk RNA from unsorted whole blood was used for TCR sequencing, so alpha and beta chains could not be paired.

Points on this clonotype: Its cognate antigen has yet to be identified. No qualities accompany the bases; no much larger clone lies one base away.

A case-control design nested within a healthcare worker cohort in London, UK, was used, with weekly nasopharyngeal swab PCR tests and blood sampling performed. Healthcare workers were recruited during the week of the UK lockdown, between 23 and 31 March 2020, and followed weekly for up to about 15 weeks. The library was prepared using 5' RACE. The instrument given in TCRdb is NextSeq 500. To correct for sequencing error and PCR bias, the TCR library protocol tagged individual cDNA molecules with unique molecular identifiers. TCR alpha and beta chains were both sequenced, and the abundances of alpha and beta sequences in each sample were closely correlated with each other. In the paper's pipeline: Decombinator V4 was used to annotate the V gene, J gene and CDR3 of the TCR sequences. Expanded TCRs were defined as changing significantly between any two time points under a Poisson model with p below 0.0001. TCR abundances were normalised to the total number of TCRs sequenced per sample and expressed as counts per million. MAIT TCRs were defined by TRAV1-2 paired with TRAJ12, TRAJ20 or TRAJ33, and iNKT TCRs by TRAV10 paired with TRAJ18. VDJdb, accessed 1 November 2021, was searched for CMV, EBV and SARS-CoV-2 annotated TCRs, with TCRs annotated for multiple antigens excluded. TCRdb passed the public sequencing reads through fastp at Q25 and MiXCR, retaining productive beta sequences. Every CDR3 protein is listed once, alongside the most common genes and DNA of its rows. These V and J calls rely on TCRdb rather than the paper's analysis. For this sample there are about 64,000 distinct CDR3 sequences; around 11% appear just once. The leading ten clones occupy approximately 3% of the sample.

Paper-wide results and their limitations: Matching against VDJdb was skewed toward anti-spike CD8 responses, likely underestimated virus-specific expansions, and missed private and CD4 specificities.

The CDR3, from cysteine to phenylalanine, totals 12 residues. The read is trimmed to its CDR3 DNA, 36 bases read in frame from base 1. The germline V gene supplies CDR1 SGHAT and CDR2 FQNNGV. The junction carries 10 bases between V and J, which are trimmed by 7 bases and 4 bases respectively. The rearrangement combines TRBV11-2 with TRBJ2-5; the D gene cannot be named for sure. This receptor was obtained from an adult who was a healthcare worker with PCR-confirmed SARS-CoV-2 infection or an uninfected control (not recorded which). The specimen was whole blood, collected at baseline. At the DNA level, the sequence is TGTGCCAGCACCGAAACGGGAGAGACCCAGTACTTC. Its amino acids are CASTETGETQYF.